The 8 T cell receptor beta chains below all came from one sample that was sequenced in a study of blood T cell repertoires in COVID-19. The method was immunoSEQ multiplex PCR; TCRdb's version includes in-frame clones alone and lacks a portion of them. The repertoire holds 130,000 to 150,000 clones, with around four fifths as singletons. What was sequenced was peripheral blood. These receptors originate from a woman aged 40 to 50 with active or convalescent COVID-19.

This chain joins TRBV10-3 and TRBJ2-3; weak D call: TRBD2 (6 bases). Trimming stripped 6 bases from V and 4 bases from J, with 17 bases between. CDR3 length equals 15 residues. Germline CDR1 ENHRY, CDR2 SYGVKD. CDR3 sequence: CAIRAGIQASDTQYF. The DNA of the CDR3 is TGTGCCATCAGGGCGGGAATACAAGCTTCAGATACGCAGTATTTT.

This sequence joins TRBV30 and TRBJ1-1, with TRBD1 matching 10 bases. V lost 3 bases and J lost 10; bases outside the gene matches: 8. The germline gives CDR1 GTSNPN, CDR2 SVGIG (reference sequence). The CDR3 sequence is 13 residues long. CDR3 amino acids: CAWSGDRGRGAFF. The CDR3, as DNA: TGTGCCTGGAGCGGTGACAGGGGGCGAGGAGCTTTCTTT.

This sequence joins TRBV7-2 and TRBJ2-4; 7 bases map to TRBD2. The germline V gene encodes CDR1 SGHTA and CDR2 FQGNSA. The CDR3 runs to 14 residues. J was trimmed by 8 bases and V by 1 base; bases with no gene match: 5. The CDR3 is CASSLGWGGDIQYF. CDR3 coding DNA: TGTGCCAGCAGCTTAGGGTGGGGGGGAGACATTCAGTACTTC.

The rearrangement links TRBV12-2 to TRBJ2-7; the D segment call TRBD1 is taken from the table without a DNA check. TRBV12-2 is recorded as a pseudogene. The CDR3 contains 16 residues. The CDR3 reads CASRPPTGLFSYEQYF. DNA of the CDR3: TGTGCAAGTCGCCCCCCTACAGGCCTATTCTCCTACGAGCAGTACTTC.

The chain has TRBV5-1 and TRBJ2-3; possible D gene TRBD1, 5 bases. The CDR3 runs to 16 residues. CDR1 and CDR2 (germline): SGHRS, YFSETQ. V lost 2 bases, J lost 5 bases, and 18 bases lay in between. The chain's CDR3 is CASSFRAGSGQDTQYF. The DNA for the CDR3 is TGCGCCAGCAGCTTCCGGGCAGGGTCAGGGCAAGATACGCAGTATTTT.

The rearrangement uses TRBV7-2 and TRBJ2-2; D not resolved. V lost 5 bases and J lost 2, with 9 bases in between. The CDR3 has 14 residues. Germline V gene lookup returns CDR1 SGHTA and CDR2 FQGNSA. DNA of the CDR3: TGTGCCAGCAGCGACACGCTCAACACCGGGGAGCTGTTTTTT. Translation gives CASSDTLNTGELFF.

The gene calls are TRBV5-4 and TRBJ2-5; 11 bases are shared with TRBD2. The CDR3 runs to 16 residues. Trimming removed 3 bases from V and 5 bases from J; junction bases left unmatched: 9. Germline lookup yields CDR1 SGHNT and CDR2 YYREEE (reference sequence). CDR3 protein: CASSSRGSGGAETQYF. The CDR3 bases are TGTGCCAGCAGCTCTAGGGGTAGCGGGGGGGCGGAGACCCAGTACTTC.

J is TRBJ2-5 and V is TRBV4-3; 9 nucleotides match TRBD2. Germline V gives CDR1 LGHNA, CDR2 YSLEER. Germline trimming cut 1 base from V and 2 bases from J; bases unmatched to any gene: 14. The CDR3 loop spans 19 amino acids. CDR3 amino acids: CASSQVQVSGLARQETQYF. The CDR3 DNA reads as TGCGCCAGCAGCCAAGTTCAAGTGTCCGGACTAGCGAGACAAGAGACCCAGTACTTC.